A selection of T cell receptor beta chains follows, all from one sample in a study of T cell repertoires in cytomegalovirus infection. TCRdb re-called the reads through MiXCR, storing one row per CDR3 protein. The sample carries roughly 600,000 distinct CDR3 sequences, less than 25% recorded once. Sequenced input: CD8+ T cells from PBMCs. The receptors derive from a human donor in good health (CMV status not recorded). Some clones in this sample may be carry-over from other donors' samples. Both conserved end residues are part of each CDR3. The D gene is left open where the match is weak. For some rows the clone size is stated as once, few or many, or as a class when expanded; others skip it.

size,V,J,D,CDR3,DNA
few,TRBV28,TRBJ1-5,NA,CASSLYPGPSNQPQHF,TGTGCCAGCAGTTTATACCCCGGTCCTAGCAATCAGCCCCAGCATTTT
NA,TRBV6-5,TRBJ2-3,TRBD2,CASSYTGGPDTQYF,TGTGCCAGCAGTTACACGGGGGGTCCAGATACGCAGTATTTT
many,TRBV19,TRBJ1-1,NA,CASSIGYTEAFF,TGTGCCAGTAGTATCGGTTACACTGAAGCTTTCTTT
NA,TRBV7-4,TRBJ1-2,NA,CASSLARGYGYTF,TGTGCCAGCAGCTTAGCTCGGGGGTATGGCTACACCTTC
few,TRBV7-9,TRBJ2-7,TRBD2,CASSSYTSASSYEQYF,TGTGCCAGCAGTTCTTATACTAGCGCAAGCTCCTACGAGCAGTACTTC
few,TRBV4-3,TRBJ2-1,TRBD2,CASSQSSGDLNEQFF,TGCGCCAGCAGCCAATCTAGCGGGGATCTCAATGAGCAGTTCTTC
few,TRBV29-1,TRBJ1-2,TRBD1,CSVDGGTEHYGYTF,TGCAGCGTTGATGGGGGGACAGAACACTATGGCTACACCTTC
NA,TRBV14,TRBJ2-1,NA,CASSQDSLWRGDSEQFF,TGTGCCAGCAGCCAAGATTCCCTCTGGAGGGGAGATAGTGAGCAGTTCTTC
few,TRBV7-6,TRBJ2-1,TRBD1,CASSPYRGYNEQFF,TGTGCCAGCAGCCCGTACAGGGGCTACAATGAGCAGTTCTTC
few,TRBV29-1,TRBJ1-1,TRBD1,CSVTAGGTEAFF,TGCAGCGTTACCGCAGGGGGCACTGAAGCTTTCTTT
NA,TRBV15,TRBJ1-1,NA,CATSRDTEGTEAFF,TGTGCCACCAGCAGAGATACAGAGGGCACTGAAGCTTTCTTT
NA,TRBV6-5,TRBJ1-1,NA,CASSYRRQMNTEAFF,TGTGCCAGCAGTTACAGGCGTCAGATGAACACTGAAGCTTTCTTT
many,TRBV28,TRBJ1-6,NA,CASSPTWSYNSPLHF,TGTGCCAGCAGCCCCACGTGGAGTTATAATTCACCCCTCCACTTT
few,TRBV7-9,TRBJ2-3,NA,CASSPGEGASTDTQYF,TGTGCCAGCAGCCCGGGGGAGGGGGCTAGCACAGATACGCAGTATTTT
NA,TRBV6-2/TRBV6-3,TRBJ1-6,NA,CASNNRVASPLHF,TGTGCCAGCAATAACAGGGTGGCTTCACCCCTCCACTTT
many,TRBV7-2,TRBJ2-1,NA,CASSLLNSYNEQFF,TGTGCCAGCAGCTTATTGAACAGCTACAATGAGCAGTTCTTC
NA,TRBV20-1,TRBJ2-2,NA,CSARPQDSRTGELFF,TGCAGTGCTAGACCACAAGACAGTAGGACCGGGGAGCTGTTTTTT
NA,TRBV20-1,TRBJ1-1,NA,CSARDVPRTQGEAFF,TGCAGTGCTAGAGATGTCCCCCGGACACAGGGTGAAGCTTTCTTT
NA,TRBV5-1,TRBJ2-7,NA,CASSLGDSVTYEQYF,TGCGCCAGCAGCCTAGGGGATTCCGTCACCTACGAGCAGTACTTC
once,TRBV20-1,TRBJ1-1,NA,CSARDYRALNTEAFF,TGCAGTGCTAGGGACTACAGGGCTTTAAACACTGAAGCTTTCTTT
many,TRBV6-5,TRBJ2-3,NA,CASSYEGDTQYF,TGTGCCAGCAGCTATGAGGGGGATACGCAGTATTTT
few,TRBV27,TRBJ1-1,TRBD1,CASSVDRGTEAFF,TGTGCCAGCAGTGTGGACAGGGGCACTGAAGCTTTCTTT
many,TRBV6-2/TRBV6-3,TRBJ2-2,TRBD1,CASTRRQGTNTGELFF,TGTGCCAGCACCAGAAGACAGGGCACGAACACCGGGGAGCTGTTTTTT
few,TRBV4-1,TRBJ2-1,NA,CASSPLRGPYNEQFF,TGCGCCAGCAGCCCACTCAGGGGACCCTACAATGAGCAGTTCTTC
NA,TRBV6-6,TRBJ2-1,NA,CASSYLGSGEQFF,TGTGCCAGCAGTTATTTGGGGTCCGGTGAGCAGTTCTTC
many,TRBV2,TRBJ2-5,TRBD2,CASSELAGGPLQETQYF,TGTGCCAGCAGTGAGCTAGCGGGGGGCCCTCTTCAAGAGACCCAGTACTTC
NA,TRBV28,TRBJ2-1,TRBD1,CASRTRRSGTGVTYNEQFF,TGTGCCAGCAGGACCAGGAGGTCCGGGACAGGGGTGACCTACAATGAGCAGTTCTTC
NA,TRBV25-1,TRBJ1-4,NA,CASSEVVIRTTSTNGKLFF,TGTGCCAGCAGTGAAGTTGTGATACGGACGACCTCAACTAATGGAAAACTGTTTTTT
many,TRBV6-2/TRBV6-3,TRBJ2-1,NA,CASSTFFGQFF,TGTGCCAGCAGTACTTTTTTCGGGCAGTTCTTC
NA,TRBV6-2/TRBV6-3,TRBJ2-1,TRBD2,CASSYHRREGVYNEQFF,TGTGCCAGCAGTTACCATCGGAGGGAGGGTGTGTACAATGAGCAGTTCTTC
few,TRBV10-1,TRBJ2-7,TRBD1,CASSATTGGQVYEQYF,TGCGCCAGCAGTGCTACTACAGGGGGCCAAGTTTACGAGCAGTACTTC
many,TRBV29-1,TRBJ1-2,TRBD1,CSGTPGQGDVGYTF,TGCAGCGGAACCCCGGGACAGGGGGATGTTGGCTACACCTTC
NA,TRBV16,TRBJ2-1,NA,CASSQSGAWGEQFF,TGTGCCAGCAGCCAATCGGGGGCTTGGGGTGAGCAGTTCTTC
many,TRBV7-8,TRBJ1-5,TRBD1,CASVLRGGYGSSNQPQHF,TGTGCCAGCGTTCTGAGAGGGGGCTACGGTTCGAGCAATCAGCCCCAGCATTTT
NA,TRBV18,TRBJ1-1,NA,CASSPPGNRVNTEAFF,TGTGCCAGCTCACCACCAGGGAACAGGGTGAACACTGAAGCTTTCTTT
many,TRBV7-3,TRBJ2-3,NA,CASSFFIGGTDTQYF,TGTGCCAGCAGCTTCTTTATTGGGGGCACAGATACGCAGTATTTT
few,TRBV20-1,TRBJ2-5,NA,CSAASGDQETQYF,TGCAGTGCTGCCAGTGGGGACCAAGAGACCCAGTACTTC
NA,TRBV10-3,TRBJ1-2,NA,CAISEWQNSNYGYTF,TGTGCCATCAGTGAGTGGCAGAATTCTAACTATGGCTACACCTTC
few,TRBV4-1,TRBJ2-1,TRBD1,CASSQGQGVLDEQFF,TGCGCCAGCAGCCAGGGACAGGGGGTCCTAGATGAGCAGTTCTTC
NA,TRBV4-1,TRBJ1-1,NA,CASSQEDRGTEAFF,TGCGCCAGCAGCCAAGAGGACAGAGGGACTGAAGCTTTCTTT
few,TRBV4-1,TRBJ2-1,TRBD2,CASSQDQSGGAYNEQFF,TGCGCCAGCAGCCAAGATCAGAGCGGGGGCGCCTACAATGAGCAGTTCTTC
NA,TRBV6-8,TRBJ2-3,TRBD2,CASSYSTSSGNTQYF,TGTGCCAGCAGTTACTCGACGAGTAGCGGGAATACGCAGTATTTT
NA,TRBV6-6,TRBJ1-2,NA,CASSYRAASVGVFDGYTF,TGTGCCAGCAGTTATAGGGCAGCATCAGTAGGGGTTTTCGATGGCTACACCTTC
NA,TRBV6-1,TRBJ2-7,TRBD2,CANSEGLSGGLYEQYF,TGTGCCAACAGTGAAGGGCTGAGCGGGGGGTTGTACGAGCAGTACTTC
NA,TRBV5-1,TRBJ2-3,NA,CASSLEEGSADTQYF,TGCGCCAGCAGCTTGGAGGAGGGGAGCGCAGATACGCAGTATTTT
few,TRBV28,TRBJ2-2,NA,CASSFPSDGWGNTGELFF,TGTGCCAGCAGCTTCCCCTCCGACGGCTGGGGGAACACCGGGGAGCTGTTTTTT
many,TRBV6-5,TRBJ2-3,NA,CASSYSFGGDYYTDTQYF,TGTGCCAGCAGTTACTCTTTCGGGGGTGACTATTACACAGATACGCAGTATTTT
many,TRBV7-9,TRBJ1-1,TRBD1,CASSLIGVQGTGTEAFF,TGTGCCAGCAGCTTAATTGGAGTACAGGGGACCGGGACTGAAGCTTTCTTT
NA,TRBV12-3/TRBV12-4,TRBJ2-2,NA,CASSLGTGALFF,TGTGCCAGCAGTTTAGGGACCGGGGCGCTGTTTTTT
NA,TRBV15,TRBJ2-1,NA,CATSRGLRGRGDEQFF,TGTGCCACCAGCAGAGGCCTCCGGGGCCGGGGCGATGAGCAGTTCTTC
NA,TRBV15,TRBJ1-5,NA,CATSAQGHQPQHF,TGTGCCACCAGCGCACAGGGCCATCAGCCCCAGCATTTT
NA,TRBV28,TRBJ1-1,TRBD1,CASSFSDRVRDTEAFF,TGTGCCAGCAGTTTTTCTGACAGGGTTCGGGACACTGAAGCTTTCTTT
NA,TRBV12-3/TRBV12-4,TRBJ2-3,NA,CASSFAGRLTGLTDTQYF,TGTGCCAGCAGTTTCGCGGGCCGTCTAACGGGGCTCACAGATACGCAGTATTTT
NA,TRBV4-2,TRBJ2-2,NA,CASSHSGDYTGELFF,TGTGCCAGCAGCCACTCGGGGGACTACACCGGGGAGCTGTTTTTT
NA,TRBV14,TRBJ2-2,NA,CANSQEYTGELFF,TGTGCCAACAGCCAAGAATACACCGGGGAGCTGTTTTTT
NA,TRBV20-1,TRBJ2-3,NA,CSSADAVGTDTQYF,TGCAGCTCTGCGGACGCGGTTGGCACAGATACGCAGTATTTT
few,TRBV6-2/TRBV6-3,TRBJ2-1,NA,CASRGQLSSYNEQFF,TGTGCCAGCAGAGGACAGCTTAGCTCCTACAATGAGCAGTTCTTC
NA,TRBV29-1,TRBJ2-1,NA,CSVEGTTSYNEQFF,TGCAGCGTTGAGGGGACCACCTCTTACAATGAGCAGTTCTTC